One and the same sample provided the 32 T cell receptor beta chains below, sequenced in a study of blood T cells in healthy people across ages. A second PCR, run for about 7 to 11 cycles, used a sample-barcoded 5' primer plus a J-beta primer mix. From the 5' RACE reads, TCRdb called clonotypes with MiXCR, one entry per CDR3 protein. The sample holds over a million distinct CDR3 sequences, 40% to 55% seen once. The sample taken for sequencing was blood. The receptors shown here come from a woman aged 60-70 years in good health.

The chain joins TRBV7-9 to TRBJ1-2; 10 nucleotides line up with TRBD1. This CDR3 comprises 16 residues. V dropped 4 bases and J dropped 8; count of bases not matched to a gene: 13. Germline CDR1 reads SEHNR; CDR2 reads FQNEAQ (reference sequence). The CDR3 DNA reads TGTGCCAGCAGCTCGACCGGGACAGGGGTTTGGCAAGGCTACACCTTC. This gives the protein CASSSTGTGVWQGYTF.

The chain links TRBV7-3 to TRBJ2-7, with a tentative D call TRBD2 (5 bases). CDR1 is SGHTA, CDR2 FQGTGA, per germline. This CDR3 contains 17 residues. Between the trimmed V and J ends, which lost 9 bases and 2 bases, there was a span of 26 bases. CDR3 coding DNA: TGTGCCAGTCCCCAAGGCCCTCGGGCTAGCCTCGCCTACGAGCAGTACTTC. It is translated as CASPQGPRASLAYEQYF.

The gene calls are TRBV6-1 and TRBJ1-5; TRBD1 matches at 10 bases. CDR1 is MNHNS and CDR2 is SASEGT in the germline V gene. The trim removed 7 bases at V and 3 bases at J, leaving 9 bases unmatched. The CDR3 is made up of 16 amino acids. The CDR3 protein is CASKKGTGDFNQPQHF. CDR3 nucleotide sequence: TGTGCCAGCAAGAAGGGGACAGGGGATTTCAATCAGCCCCAGCATTTT.

This sequence joins TRBV28 and TRBJ2-3; the match to TRBD1 covers 9 bases. The CDR3 covers 15 residues. After removal of 6 bases from V and 0 bases from J, the junction contained 4 bases not matched to a gene. The V gene's germline CDR1 is MDHEN and CDR2 SYDVKM. CDR3 loop: CASRKQGASTDTQYF. Written as DNA, the CDR3 is TGTGCCAGCAGGAAACAGGGGGCTAGCACAGATACGCAGTATTTT.

This clonotype has ten or more counts. The chain uses TRBV9 and TRBJ2-5; D assignment may be TRBD1 or TRBD2 (5 bases each). Germline lookup yields CDR1 SGDLS and CDR2 YYNGEE. V was pared by 4 bases and J by 0 bases, with 13 bases between. The CDR3 extends over 15 amino acids. Here the CDR3 reads CASSPGTRYQETQYF. CDR3 DNA sequence: TGTGCCAGCAGCCCAGGGACCAGGTACCAAGAGACCCAGTACTTC.

This sequence joins TRBV7-2 and TRBJ2-3; possible D gene TRBD2, 5 bases. The CDR3 has 17 residues. The germline V gene has CDR1 SGHTA and CDR2 FQGNSA. V was pared by 5 bases and J by 2 bases, with 20 bases between. The CDR3 here is CASSTRGDLWATDTQYF. In DNA form, the CDR3 reads TGTGCCAGCAGCACTAGAGGAGACTTGTGGGCCACAGATACGCAGTATTTT. The full variable domain, its missing parts supplied by reference TRBV7-2 and TRBJ2-3, is GAGVSQSPSNKVTEKGKDVELRCDPISGHTALYWYRQSLGQGLEFLIYFQGNSAPDKSGLPSDRFSAERTGGSVSTLTIQRTQQEDSAVYLCASSTRGDLWATDTQYFGPGTRLTVL.

The J gene is TRBJ1-2, the V gene TRBV4-3, with 8 bases that match TRBD1. V lost 0 bases, J lost 6 bases, and 6 bases stayed unmatched. This CDR3 contains 15 residues. Germline CDR1 and CDR2: LGHNA and YSLEER. In DNA, the CDR3 is TGCGCCAGCAGCCAAGAAAGAGGACAGGGCCATGGCTACACCTTC. Translated, it gives CASSQERGQGHGYTF.

This clonotype was recorded a few times. This chain uses TRBV7-9 with TRBJ2-7; 9 positions agree with TRBD2. CDR1 and CDR2 from the germline V gene are SEHNR and FQNEAQ (reference sequence). This CDR3 has 13 amino acids. The V segment lost 11 bases and the J segment 3 bases; nucleotides outside the gene matches: 8. CDR3: CAAATSGNYEQYF. CDR3 DNA sequence: TGTGCCGCAGCGACTAGCGGAAACTACGAGCAGTACTTC.

The chain links TRBV20-1 to TRBJ2-7, with 14 nucleotides matching TRBD2. V dropped 1 base and J dropped 1; count of bases not matched to a gene: 9. The CDR3 is made up of 18 amino acids. Looked up from germline, CDR1 is DFQATT and CDR2 is SNEGSKA (reference sequence). CDR3 sequence (DNA): TGCAGTGCTAGAGGATCCTTTGGGACTAGCGGGAGTTCCTACGAGCAGTACTTC. Residues: CSARGSFGTSGSSYEQYF.

This clonotype was counted a few times. J is TRBJ1-1 and V is TRBV6-5; D is unresolved. The germline CDR1 and CDR2 sequences are MNHEY and SVGAGI. CDR3 size: 12 residues. The V end was cut by 7 bases, the J end by 7 bases, with 13 bases between. DNA of the CDR3: TGTGCCAGCAAACGATCGTCCGGTGAAGCTTTCTTT. Its protein product is CASKRSSGEAFF.

This clonotype was counted between two and nine times. The gene calls are TRBV12-3 or TRBV12-4 and TRBJ2-5, with 8 bases that match TRBD1. V was clipped by 6 bases and J by 1 base; unmatched bases: 10. This CDR3 contains 16 residues. The CDR3 nucleotides read TGTGCCAGCAGCATGGGGGACAGGAACCTCCAAGAGACCCAGTACTTC. Its protein product is CASSMGDRNLQETQYF.

This chain joins TRBV4-1 and TRBJ1-1; 11 positions match TRBD1. Germline V gene data show CDR1 as MGHRA and CDR2 as YSYEKL. Unmatched junction bases numbered 3, after V lost 3 bases and J lost 3 bases. This CDR3 comprises 15 residues. This CDR3 is CASSQMGQGDTEAFF. CDR3 sequence (DNA): TGCGCCAGCAGCCAGATGGGACAGGGGGACACTGAAGCTTTCTTT.

J is TRBJ2-3 and V is TRBV5-1; D might be TRBD2 (5 bases). The CDR3 is made up of 14 amino acids. The germline V gene encodes CDR1 SGHRS and CDR2 YFSETQ. The V end was cut by 4 bases, the J end by 0 bases, with 9 bases between. The CDR3 protein is CASSPGFSTDTQYF. The CDR3 nucleotides read TGCGCCAGCAGCCCGGGATTTAGCACAGATACGCAGTATTTT.

This clonotype showed up just a few times. This sequence joins TRBV20-1 and TRBJ1-6; 7 bases line up with TRBD1. With 3 bases clipped from V and 7 bases from J, the junction kept 9 bases outside the gene matches. Germline V gene data show CDR1 as DFQATT and CDR2 as SNEGSKA (reference sequence). CDR3 length: 15 residues. The chain's CDR3 is CSARIEAGQNSPLHF. CDR3 sequence (DNA): TGCAGTGCTAGGATAGAGGCGGGACAGAATTCACCCCTCCACTTT.

This clonotype was detected many times. The chain recombines TRBV3-1 with TRBJ2-5; 12 nucleotides align to TRBD2. V was clipped by 1 base and J by 4 bases; unmatched bases: 1. This CDR3 is 15 amino acids long. Germline CDR1 is LGHDT and CDR2 is YNNKEL (reference sequence). The CDR3 region is CASSQGLAGAETQYF. In nucleotides, the CDR3 is TGTGCCAGCAGCCAAGGACTAGCGGGGGCAGAGACCCAGTACTTC.

The chain couples TRBV7-9 to TRBJ2-1; D possibly uses TRBD1 or TRBD2 (5 bases each). Germline V CDR1 and CDR2: SEHNR, FQNEAQ (reference sequence). Trimming took off 7 bases at V and 0 bases at J, with 13 bases between the two ends. The CDR3 contains 15 residues. CDR3 amino acids: CASTYSGSSYNEQFF. The CDR3 DNA follows: TGTGCCAGCACCTACTCAGGGAGCTCCTACAATGAGCAGTTCTTC.

This clonotype came up a few times. The rearrangement uses TRBV10-1 and TRBJ2-4; 10 bases align to TRBD2. The assigned J gene may be wrong: the sequence end matches TRBJ2-7 better. The V gene's germline CDR1 is WNHNN and CDR2 SYGVQD (reference sequence). CDR3 length: 15 residues. CDR3 in DNA: TGCGCCAGCAGTGACCCAACTAGCGGGGCCTACGAGCAGTACTTC. Encoded protein: CASSDPTSGAYEQYF.

This chain joins TRBV7-2 and TRBJ2-2, with D unresolved. From germline, CDR1 is SGHTA and CDR2 FQGNSA. V was trimmed by 4 bases and J by 2 bases, leaving 8 bases between them. This CDR3 contains 14 residues. The CDR3 sequence: CASSSKTNTGELFF. CDR3 nucleotides: TGTGCCAGCAGCTCCAAGACTAACACCGGGGAGCTGTTTTTT.

The rearrangement links TRBV10-3 to TRBJ1-1; a possible D gene is TRBD1 (5 bases). The V and J ends lost 6 bases and 3 bases respectively, with 17 bases between them. The V gene's germline CDR1 is ENHRY and CDR2 SYGVKD. The CDR3 consists of 15 residues. The CDR3 region has the DNA TGTGCCATCAGAGGGACTCCACCGCAGGACACTGAAGCTTTCTTT. Protein: CAIRGTPPQDTEAFF.

The V and J genes are TRBV2 and TRBJ2-2; D is perhaps TRBD2 (5 bases). The CDR3 runs 14 residues. Trimming stripped 5 bases from V and 2 bases from J, with 9 bases between. The germline V gene has CDR1 SNHLY and CDR2 FYNNEI. CDR3 nucleotide sequence: TGTGCCAGCAGTATGAGGGCAAACACCGGGGAGCTGTTTTTT. Its translation is CASSMRANTGELFF.

This clonotype was found a few times. The chain recombines TRBV18 with TRBJ2-4, with 7 bases matching TRBD1. The CDR3 runs to 15 residues. With V trimmed by 2 bases and J by 4 bases, 5 bases remained unmatched. The germline CDR1 and CDR2 sequences are KGHSH and LQKENI. CDR3 sequence (DNA): TGTGCCAGCTCACCAAAGGACAGGACGAAAAACATTCAGTACTTC. It encodes CASSPKDRTKNIQYF. Based on the CDR3 plus reference TRBV18 and TRBJ2-4, the full variable domain is NAGVMQNPRHLVRRRGQEARLRCSPMKGHSHVYWYRQLPEEGLKFMVYLQKENIIDESGMPKERFSAEFPKEGPSILRIQQVVRGDSAAYFCASSPKDRTKNIQYFGAGTRLSVL.

This rearrangement joins TRBV5-1 to TRBJ1-6, with D unresolved. From germline, CDR1 is SGHRS and CDR2 YFSETQ. Trimming cost V 5 bases and J 8 bases, with 11 bases left between them. The CDR3 totals 13 residues. The CDR3 sequence is CASSTRVDSPLHF. CDR3 nucleotides: TGCGCCAGCAGTACCAGAGTTGATTCACCCCTCCACTTT.

This clonotype was counted between two and nine times. The chain uses TRBV4-1 and TRBJ1-6, with D tentatively TRBD1 (5 bases). CDR1 is MGHRA, CDR2 YSYEKL, per germline. V was shortened by 1 base and J by 2 bases, with 6 bases between the two germline ends. There are 15 residues in the CDR3. This chain's CDR3 is CASSQADTYNSPLHF. Written as DNA, the CDR3 is TGCGCCAGCAGCCAAGCGGACACCTATAATTCACCCCTCCACTTT.

J is TRBJ2-7 and V is TRBV29-1, with D possibly being TRBD1 (5 bases). The CDR3 contains 17 residues. Germline CDR1 is SQVTM and CDR2 is ANQGSEA. The germline V and J ends were trimmed by 4 bases and 4 bases, with 26 bases remaining between them. Written as DNA, the CDR3 is TGCAGCGTTGGGGGCGACGAGTCAAGACCCTTTGGGTACGAGCAGTACTTC. It yields the protein CSVGGDESRPFGYEQYF.

The table lists this clonotype with a few counts. This chain joins TRBV5-1 and TRBJ1-2; D gene ambiguous. The V gene lost 0 bases and the J gene lost 7 bases, with 13 bases spanning the gap. The CDR3 runs 14 residues. Germline V gives CDR1 SGHRS, CDR2 YFSETQ. CDR3 coding DNA: TGCGCCAGCAGCTTGGCCGCCAGAGATTTTGGCTACACCTTC. Translated: CASSLAARDFGYTF.

This clonotype came up once. The CDR3 here is CASRLSPSSYNEQYF. Here the CDR3 DNA reads TGTGCCAGCAGACTCAGCCCCAGCTCCTACAATGAGCAGTACTTC. V is TRBV12-3 or TRBV12-4 and J is TRBJ2-1; D is ambiguous. Near its end, the DNA agrees better with TRBJ2-7, so the J call may be wrong. The CDR3 consists of 15 residues.

CDR3 protein: CASSTGGLANEKLFF. DNA of the CDR3: TGTGCCAGCAGTACAGGGGGCTTAGCTAATGAAAAACTGTTTTTT. The V call is TRBV6-9, the J call TRBJ1-4; 9 bases match TRBD1. This CDR3 is 15 amino acids long. The germline V gene encodes CDR1 MNHGY and CDR2 SVAAGI. The junction had 4 bases not matched to a gene; V was cut back by 5 bases and J by 3 bases.

This clonotype appeared a few times. The chain links TRBV27 to TRBJ2-4; 7 bases agree with TRBD2. In germline, CDR1 is MNHEY, CDR2 SMNVEV (reference sequence). The CDR3 extends over 18 amino acids. The V segment lost 5 bases and the J segment 1 base; nucleotides outside the gene matches: 14. The CDR3 region has the DNA TGTGCCAGCAGTCCACTAGCGCTTACGCCCCAGGCCAAAAACATTCAGTACTTC. The encoded protein is CASSPLALTPQAKNIQYF.

There are a few counts of this clonotype. The V call is TRBV6-1, the J call TRBJ2-7, with TRBD2 identical over 15 bases. The CDR3 length is 17 residues. CDR1 MNHNS and CDR2 SASEGT come from the germline V gene. V gave up 9 bases and J gave up 1 base; unmatched junction bases: 10. Here the CDR3 DNA reads TGTGCCAGTTCAACGGCGGGACTAGCGGGAGGTTCCTACGAGCAGTACTTC. Protein product: CASSTAGLAGGSYEQYF.

This clonotype was seen at least ten times. The chain recombines TRBV4-2 with TRBJ1-4; 9 positions agree with TRBD1. The V segment lost 6 bases and the J segment 6 bases; nucleotides outside the gene matches: 17. CDR1 is LGHNA and CDR2 is YNFKEQ in the germline V gene. CDR3 length: 18 residues. CDR3 coding DNA: TGTGCCAGCAGGCAAACCGGGACAGGGAACCTTGTAGATGAAAAACTGTTTTTT. Amino acids: CASRQTGTGNLVDEKLFF.

This sequence joins TRBV28 and TRBJ2-4, with D possibly being TRBD1 (6 bases). The DNA end is a closer match to TRBJ2-7, so the J assignment may be wrong. Germline V gene sequence: CDR1 MDHEN, CDR2 SYDVKM. The CDR3 consists of 14 residues. Here the CDR3 DNA reads TGTGCCAGCAGTTCCGGGACAACTCTATACGAGCAGTACTTC. It encodes CASSSGTTLYEQYF.

This chain links TRBV21-1 with TRBJ1-1. TRBV21-1 is tagged as a pseudogene. CDR3 length: 15 amino acids. Here the CDR3 DNA reads TGTGCCAGCAGCAAATTTGGCAGATTGAACACTGAAGCTTTCTTT. Its protein product is CASSKFGRLNTEAFF.